This TCR beta chain was sequenced for a study of spatial heterogeneity in lung cancer. Study-wide context: The mean occurrence of each unique TCR and UMI combination in raw reads exceeded eight.

The CDR3 spans 14 residues. Germline V gene sequence: CDR1 KGHDR, CDR2 SFDVKD. V was pared by 3 bases and J by 7 bases, with 15 bases between. The sample's time point: sample taken at primary tumor resection. From tumor, nontumor lung or frozen PBMC, whole RNA was taken unsorted for sequencing. Samples were donated by 72 untreated early-stage non-small cell lung cancer patients. Findings and caveats of the study: Blood carried ubiquitous expanded tumor TCRs more at resection than follow-up.

TCR cDNA molecules each had a unique molecular identifier. TCRdb redid the calling of the 5' RACE reads with MiXCR, one entry per CDR3 protein. The sample gives around 4,400 distinct CDR3 sequences, roughly 35% of which show up once; about 37% is in the top ten. On this clonotype itself: Its antigen is unknown. Within a library made for alpha chains, this beta chain is off target, and its count is uninformative.

The rearrangement uses TRBV24-1 and TRBJ2-7; D is tentatively TRBD1 or TRBD2 (5 bases each). This receptor was taken from a male donor with early-stage non-small cell lung cancer. The sequencing used PBMCs, collected at surgery. The chain's CDR3 is CATSDPGPGKEQYF. The DNA for the CDR3 is TGTGCCACCAGTGATCCGGGGCCGGGAAAGGAGCAGTACTTC.